This is a list of T cell receptor beta chains from one sample in a study of T cells of healthy individuals. MiXCR, applied by TCRdb to the 5' RACE reads, yields one record per CDR3 protein. Here the sample spans about 96,000 distinct CDR3 sequences, 17% being singletons. The source of these receptors is a human donor in good health. Each CDR3 is given without its conserved first and last residue. Fields, in order: CDR3 length, V gene, D gene, CDR3 protein. D genes are given only for firm matches.

>15|TRBV29-1|TRBD2
SVAAGSSSGRGNEQF
>9|TRBV25-1|.
ASTAGHEQY
>16|TRBV3-1|.
ASSPRPVRGSSYNEQF
>13|TRBV18|.
ASSPPGLGNQPQH
>12|TRBV19|.
ASTPVGAYQPQH
>14|TRBV4-1|.
ASSQETGLRGETQY
>10|TRBV5-1|.
ASSSFTDTQY
>13|TRBV12-3/TRBV12-4|.
ASSYRREMNTEAF
>15|TRBV14|.
ASSQDYGGSYTGELF
>15|TRBV5-1|.
ASSPRPVSAAEETQY
>13|TRBV3-1|.
ASSRDISSYNEQF
>10|TRBV5-1|.
ASSLDGHEQY
>10|TRBV12-3/TRBV12-4|.
ARANSNQPQH
>12|TRBV7-2|.
ASSLTLVNQPQH
>13|TRBV10-3|TRBD1
AISGRDRGTYEQY
>9|TRBV7-9|.
ASSSGAGQY
>15|TRBV7-2|TRBD1
ASSLRGQASGANVLT
>11|TRBV2|TRBD1
ASVDRSTGELF
>11|TRBV20-1|TRBD1
SANRDREGEQY
>12|TRBV7-9|TRBD1
ASSFRDRVTEAF
>11|TRBV6-2/TRBV6-3|TRBD1
ASGTAGANVLT
>12|TRBV12-3/TRBV12-4|.
ASSLGGRDNEQY
>15|TRBV4-3|TRBD2
ASSQSPSGGGPDTQY
>13|TRBV7-9|TRBD1
ASSSTPGQGVRYT
>14|TRBV28|TRBD1
ASSFQPGGVIYEQY
>10|TRBV2|.
ASRDLQETQY
>15|TRBV11-1|TRBD2
ASSSWLAGRGTGELF
>10|TRBV5-1|.
ASRDDRTEAF
>12|TRBV21-1|.
ASSFYRGNAEAF
>13|TRBV21-1|.
ASSRGGDLGNTIY
>12|TRBV25-1|.
ASKGGDYTGELF
>9|TRBV2|.
ASSEGDTQY
>12|TRBV20-1|.
SARDRTSNTEAF
>13|TRBV7-2|TRBD1
ASSFLGTGNTEAF